This T cell receptor (beta chain) came from a study of cytomegalovirus exposure and HLA in healthy donors. Note on this clone: Antigen: not known.

Study conclusions and caveats: Most sequenced TCRs were rare (though some public TCRs occurred in many donors). High specificity and sensitivity for cytomegalovirus status were reported for the classifier. When a later analysis was performed, an Asian-associated ancestry cluster reportedly had fewer N-insertions than the 666-donor mean. In a later analysis, TCR beta V- and J-gene trimming was associated with a missense DCLRE1C variant.

The PCR employed 60 Vbeta primers together with 13 Jbeta primers. Method: immunoSEQ multiplex PCR; TCRdb's copy keeps in-frame clones and lacks some. Of about 200,000 clones listed, roughly 80% are singletons. CDR1 is SGHTA and CDR2 is FQGTGA in the germline V gene. The length of the CDR3 is 13 residues. V was trimmed by 5 bases and J by 9 bases, leaving 14 bases between them. The rearrangement links TRBV7-3 to TRBJ2-1; weak D call: TRBD2 (7 bases). The receptor was derived from a young man in good health and CMV-seronegative. The sequencing input was PBMCs. This chain's CDR3 is CASSVAGATEQFF. The CDR3 coding sequence is TGTGCCAGCAGCGTCGCGGGGGCAACTGAGCAGTTCTTC.